Presented here are 18 T cell receptor beta chains from one specimen sequenced in a study of blood T cells in healthy people across ages. A second PCR, run for about 7 to 11 cycles, used a sample-barcoded 5' primer plus a J-beta primer mix. Using its own MiXCR run on the 5' RACE reads, TCRdb lists one record per CDR3 protein. The sample carries about 970,000 distinct CDR3 sequences, around 54% recorded once. Sequenced: blood. The receptors come from a woman in her sixties or seventies in good health.

In its sample, this clonotype was seen a few times. The chain is built from TRBV7-2 and TRBJ2-1, with 10 bases aligning to TRBD2. The trim removed 5 bases at V and 9 bases at J, leaving 13 bases unmatched. The germline CDR1 and CDR2 sequences are SGHTA and FQGNSA. The CDR3 loop spans 16 amino acids. CDR3 coding DNA: TGTGCCAGCAGCGCAGACTTAGCTAGCGGGAGCTCTGAGCAGTTCTTC. As protein: CASSADLASGSSEQFF.

The rearrangement joins TRBV6-2 or TRBV6-3 to TRBJ1-6; no clear D gene. Per the germline V gene, CDR1 is MNHEY and CDR2 is SVGEGT. The CDR3 length is 18 residues. Trimming shortened V by 0 bases and J by 2 bases, and 14 bases separated the two germline ends. The CDR3 DNA reads as TGTGCCAGCAGTTACTCTACAGCCGAGGGCGCCTATAATTCACCCCTCCACTTT. It translates to CASSYSTAEGAYNSPLHF.

J is TRBJ1-5 and V is TRBV27; 9 positions agree with TRBD1. The CDR3 consists of 16 residues. Germline CDR1 and CDR2: MNHEY and SMNVEV (reference sequence). J was trimmed by 5 bases and V by 2 bases; bases with no gene match: 7. The DNA of the CDR3 is TGTGCCAGCAGTTTAGGACAGGGGAGATCCTATCAGCCCCAGCATTTT. Protein sequence: CASSLGQGRSYQPQHF.

This clonotype was counted at least ten times. The CDR3 sequence is CASSLSRWDSHDSGANVLTF. CDR3 sequence (DNA): TGTGCCAGCAGTTTATCTAGATGGGACAGTCATGACTCTGGGGCCAACGTCCTGACTTTC. The chain employs TRBV27 and TRBJ2-6; TRBD1 matches 7 bases. After removal of 0 bases from V and 0 bases from J, the junction contained 11 bases not matched to a gene. The V gene's germline CDR1 is MNHEY and CDR2 SMNVEV (reference sequence). CDR3 size: 20 residues.

The V call is TRBV5-5, the J call TRBJ2-3; 11 bases agree with TRBD2. Germline trimming cut 2 bases from V and 0 bases from J; bases unmatched to any gene: 8. The germline CDR1 and CDR2 sequences are SGHKS and YYEKEE (reference sequence). This CDR3 spans 18 amino acids. CDR3 region: CASSFFTGTSGSTDTQYF. The CDR3 DNA reads TGTGCCAGCAGCTTCTTTACCGGGACTAGCGGAAGCACAGATACGCAGTATTTT.

The V and J genes are TRBV7-2 and TRBJ2-6, with D perhaps being TRBD1 or TRBD2 (5 bases each). Germline V gene sequence: CDR1 SGHTA, CDR2 FQGNSA. The CDR3 totals 16 residues. Trimming took 3 bases from V and 0 from J, leaving 9 bases between them. The DNA for the CDR3 is TGTGCCAGCAGCTTGGGACCGATCTCTGGGGCCAACGTCCTGACTTTC. Its translation: CASSLGPISGANVLTF.

V usage is TRBV30 and J usage is TRBJ2-5; no clear D gene. The germline V and J ends were trimmed by 0 bases and 4 bases, with 9 bases remaining between them. The CDR3 totals 13 residues. The germline gives CDR1 GTSNPN, CDR2 SVGIG (reference sequence). CDR3 sequence reads: CAWSVPTRETQYF. In DNA, the CDR3 is TGTGCCTGGAGTGTCCCAACCAGAGAGACCCAGTACTTC.

Worth noting for this clonotype: A read error may produce the germline difference seen at one junction end. The V and J genes are TRBV4-3 and TRBJ1-2; TRBD1 might be the D (5 bases). The CDR3 sequence is 15 residues long. Germline CDR1 and CDR2: LGHNA and YSLEER. CDR3 coding DNA: TGCGCCAGTAGCCAAGATAGGGCCGGGGACCATGGCTACACCTTC. Its protein product is CASSQDRAGDHGYTF.

This clonotype was detected ten times or more. The V gene is TRBV7-2, the J gene TRBJ2-5; no reliable D call. The ends were cut back, 3 bases at V and 5 bases at J, with 10 bases in the middle. Germline V gives CDR1 SGHTA, CDR2 FQGNSA. CDR3 length: 13 residues. CDR3 bases: TGTGCCAGCAGCTTTCAAGCCCGGGAGACCCAGTACTTC. Protein: CASSFQARETQYF. Full variable domain (missing parts from reference TRBV7-2 and TRBJ2-5): GAGVSQSPSNKVTEKGKDVELRCDPISGHTALYWYRQSLGQGLEFLIYFQGNSAPDKSGLPSDRFSAERTGGSVSTLTIQRTQQEDSAVYLCASSFQARETQYFGPGTRLLVL.

CDR3 nucleotides: TGCAGTGCCCACCGGGACAGTGGGACCCAGTACTTC. The encoded protein is CSAHRDSGTQYF. The V and J genes are TRBV20-1 and TRBJ2-5, with 7 bases that match TRBD1. V shed 6 bases, J shed 7 bases, and the junction held 8 bases outside the gene matches. Germline V gives CDR1 DFQATT, CDR2 SNEGSKA (reference sequence). This CDR3 comprises 12 residues.

V and J are TRBV15 and TRBJ2-3, with 7 positions matching TRBD2. Germline V CDR1 and CDR2: LNHNV, YYDKDF (reference sequence). The CDR3 is 17 residues long. V was pared by 2 bases and J by 5 bases, with 13 bases of the junction left unmatched. CDR3 region: CATSRPRTGGLGDTQYF. The CDR3 DNA is TGTGCCACCAGCAGACCACGGACGGGGGGTTTGGGAGATACGCAGTATTTT.

The V gene is TRBV28, the J gene TRBJ2-7; 11 positions agree with TRBD2. With V trimmed by 6 bases and J by 3 bases, 13 bases remained unmatched. Germline assignment: CDR1 MDHEN and CDR2 SYDVKM. This CDR3 comprises 17 residues. The CDR3 DNA reads TGTGCCAGCAGACCGACTAGCGGGATATCTCTGAGCTACGAGCAGTACTTC. As protein: CASRPTSGISLSYEQYF.

This chain uses TRBV4-2 with TRBJ2-3; possibly TRBD1 for D (5 bases). The germline gives CDR1 LGHNA, CDR2 YNFKEQ. The CDR3 has 13 residues. V gave up 0 bases and J gave up 12 bases, with 13 bases separating them. CDR3 DNA sequence: TGTGCCAGCAGCCAAGATAGGAGTGGGGCTCAGTATTTT. It is translated as CASSQDRSGAQYF.

This clonotype was found a few times. The chain has TRBV7-8 and TRBJ2-3; 11 bases are a match to TRBD1. This CDR3 comprises 17 residues. Germline values: CDR1 SGHVS, CDR2 FQNEAQ. With 5 bases clipped from V and 5 bases from J, the junction kept 12 bases outside the gene matches. CDR3: CASSLFGQGAFGDTQYF. CDR3 nucleotide sequence: TGTGCCAGCAGCCTGTTCGGACAGGGGGCATTTGGAGATACGCAGTATTTT.

This chain connects TRBV4-1 to TRBJ2-3; 9 positions match TRBD2. Germline V gene data show CDR1 as MGHRA and CDR2 as YSYEKL. The length of the CDR3 is 16 residues. Trimming removed 4 bases from V and 0 bases from J; junction bases left unmatched: 5. In DNA form, the CDR3 reads TGCGCCAGCAGCCTGTTGGGACTAGCCAGCACAGATACGCAGTATTTT. Residues: CASSLLGLASTDTQYF.

This clonotype has just a few counts. The chain uses TRBV9 and TRBJ2-1; 7 nucleotides match TRBD2. Germline CDR1 SGDLS, CDR2 YYNGEE. The ends lost 4 bases at V and 5 bases at J; junction bases unmatched: 12. CDR3 length: 16 amino acids. The CDR3 coding sequence is TGTGCCAGCAGCAAAAATACCCAGGGAGGGGACAATGAGCAGTTCTTC. Translation gives CASSKNTQGGDNEQFF.

The V gene is TRBV5-1, the J gene TRBJ2-5, with D unclear. Germline values: CDR1 SGHRS, CDR2 YFSETQ. V was trimmed by 6 bases and J by 3 bases, leaving 12 bases between them. This CDR3 spans 13 amino acids. In DNA form, the CDR3 reads TGCGCCAGCAATCAGCTAACCGAAGAGACCCAGTACTTC. Its protein product is CASNQLTEETQYF.

This clonotype was seen more than once but under ten times. A read error may produce the germline difference seen at one junction end. The V gene is TRBV20-1, the J gene TRBJ2-1; 7 bases map to TRBD2. Per germline, CDR1 DFQATT and CDR2 SNEGSKA (reference sequence). CDR3 size: 16 residues. The CDR3 region has the DNA TGCAGTGCTGGAGACGTAAGCGGGAACTCCTACAATGAGCAGTTCTTC. It is translated as CSAGDVSGNSYNEQFF.